Sequencing of this T cell receptor beta chain was carried out in a study of T cells in Graves' hyperthyroidism and ophthalmopathy. What was amplified from RNA transcripts were TCR beta CDR3 regions. TCR CDR3 regions were first amplified by RT-PCR with HTBI primers. Using its own MiXCR run on the multiplex PCR reads, TCRdb lists one record per CDR3 protein. The sample includes roughly 630,000 distinct CDR3 sequences, less than 20% seen only once; the top ten take 7.3%. Deletions cut 5 bases from V and 4 bases from J, with 20 bases between. CDR1 and CDR2 (germline): MNHEY, SVGEGT. This CDR3 is 16 amino acids long.

Sequenced material: blood. The sequence came from a young woman with Graves' hyperthyroidism. This chain links TRBV6-2 or TRBV6-3 with TRBJ1-1; TRBD1 is a possible D gene (5 bases). The DNA for the CDR3 is TGTGCCAGCAGTCAACCGGTTGGGGCGGGGAGCACTGAAGCTTTCTTT. Protein product: CASSQPVGAGSTEAFF.